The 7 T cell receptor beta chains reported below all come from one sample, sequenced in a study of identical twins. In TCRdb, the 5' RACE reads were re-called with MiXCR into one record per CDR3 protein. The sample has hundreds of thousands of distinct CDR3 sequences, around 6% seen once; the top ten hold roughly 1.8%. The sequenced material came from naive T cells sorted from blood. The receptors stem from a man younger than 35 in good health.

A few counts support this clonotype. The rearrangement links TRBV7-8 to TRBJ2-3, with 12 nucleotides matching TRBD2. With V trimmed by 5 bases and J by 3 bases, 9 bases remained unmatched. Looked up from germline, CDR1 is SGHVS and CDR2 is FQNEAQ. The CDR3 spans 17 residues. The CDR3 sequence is CASSPSTSGRRTDTQYF. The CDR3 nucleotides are TGTGCCAGCAGCCCTTCTACTAGCGGGAGGAGGACAGATACGCAGTATTTT. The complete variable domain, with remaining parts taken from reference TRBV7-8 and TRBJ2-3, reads GAGVSQSPRYKVAKRGQDVALRCDPISGHVSLFWYQQALGQGPEFLTYFQNEAQLDKSGLPSDRFFAERPEGSVSTLKIQRTQQEDSAVYLCASSPSTSGRRTDTQYFGPGTRLTVL.

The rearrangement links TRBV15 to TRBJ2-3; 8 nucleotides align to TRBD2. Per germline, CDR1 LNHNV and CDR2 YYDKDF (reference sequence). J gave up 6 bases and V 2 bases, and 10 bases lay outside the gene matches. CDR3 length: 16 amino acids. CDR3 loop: CATSRPTSAEWDTQYF. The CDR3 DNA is TGTGCCACCAGCAGACCGACTAGCGCCGAATGGGATACGCAGTATTTT.

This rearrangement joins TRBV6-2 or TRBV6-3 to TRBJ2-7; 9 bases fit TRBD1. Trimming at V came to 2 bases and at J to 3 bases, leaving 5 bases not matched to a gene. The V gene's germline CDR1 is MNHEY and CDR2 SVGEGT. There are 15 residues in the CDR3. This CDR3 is CASSYGTGSFYEQYF. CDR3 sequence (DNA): TGTGCCAGCAGTTACGGGACAGGGAGTTTCTACGAGCAGTACTTC.

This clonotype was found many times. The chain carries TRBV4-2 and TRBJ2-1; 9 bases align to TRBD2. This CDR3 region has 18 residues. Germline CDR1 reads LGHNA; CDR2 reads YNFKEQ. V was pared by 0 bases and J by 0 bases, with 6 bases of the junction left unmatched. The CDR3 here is CASSQEAGGPYSYNEQFF. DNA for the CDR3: TGTGCCAGCAGCCAAGAAGCGGGAGGCCCATACTCCTACAATGAGCAGTTCTTC.

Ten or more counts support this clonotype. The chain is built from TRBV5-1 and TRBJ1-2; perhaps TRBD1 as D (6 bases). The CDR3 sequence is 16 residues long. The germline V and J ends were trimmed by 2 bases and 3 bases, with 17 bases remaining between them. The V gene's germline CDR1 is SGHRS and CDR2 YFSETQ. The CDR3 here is CASSFVPGASDYGYTF. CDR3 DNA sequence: TGCGCCAGCAGCTTCGTACCAGGGGCCAGCGACTATGGCTACACCTTC.

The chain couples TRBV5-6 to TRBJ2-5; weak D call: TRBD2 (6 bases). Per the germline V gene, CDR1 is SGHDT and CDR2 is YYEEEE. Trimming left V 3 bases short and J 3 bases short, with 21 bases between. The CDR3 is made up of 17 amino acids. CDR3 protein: CASSWGVGQVPKETQYF. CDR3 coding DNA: TGTGCCAGCAGCTGGGGGGTTGGGCAGGTTCCCAAAGAGACCCAGTACTTC.

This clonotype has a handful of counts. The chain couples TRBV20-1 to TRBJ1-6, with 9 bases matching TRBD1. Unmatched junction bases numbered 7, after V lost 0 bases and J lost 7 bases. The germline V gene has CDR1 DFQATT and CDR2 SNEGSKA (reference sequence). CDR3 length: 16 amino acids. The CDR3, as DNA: TGCAGTGCTAGAGATAAACAGGGGGCGCGGAATTCACCCCTCCACTTT. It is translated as CSARDKQGARNSPLHF.